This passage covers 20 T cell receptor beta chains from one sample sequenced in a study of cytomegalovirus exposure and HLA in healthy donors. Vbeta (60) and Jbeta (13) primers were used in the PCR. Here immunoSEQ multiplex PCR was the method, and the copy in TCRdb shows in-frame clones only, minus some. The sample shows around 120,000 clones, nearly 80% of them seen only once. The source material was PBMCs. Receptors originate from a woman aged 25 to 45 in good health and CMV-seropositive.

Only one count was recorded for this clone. The DNA for the CDR3 is TGCGCCAGCAGCCCTGGGGGGGTTTCTCAGCCCCAGCATTTT. Translating it yields CASSPGGVSQPQHF. The gene calls are TRBV5-1 and TRBJ1-5, with D possibly being TRBD1 (5 bases). The CDR3 runs 14 residues. The germline V gene encodes CDR1 SGHRS and CDR2 YFSETQ. V lost 4 bases to trimming and J lost 6 bases, with 14 bases between them. The full variable domain, in which reference TRBV5-1 and TRBJ1-5 provide the parts outside the CDR3, is KAGVTQTPRYLIKTRGQQVTLSCSPISGHRSVSWYQQTPGQGLQFLFEYFSETQRNKGNFPGRFSGRQFSNSRSEMNVSTLELGDSALYLCASSPGGVSQPQHFGDGTRLSIL.

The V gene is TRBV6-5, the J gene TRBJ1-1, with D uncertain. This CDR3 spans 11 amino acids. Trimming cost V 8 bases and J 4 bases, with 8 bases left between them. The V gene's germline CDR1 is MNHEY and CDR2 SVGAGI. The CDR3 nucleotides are TGTGCCAGCGGCGGGCTCACTGAAGCTTTCTTT. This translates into CASGGLTEAFF.

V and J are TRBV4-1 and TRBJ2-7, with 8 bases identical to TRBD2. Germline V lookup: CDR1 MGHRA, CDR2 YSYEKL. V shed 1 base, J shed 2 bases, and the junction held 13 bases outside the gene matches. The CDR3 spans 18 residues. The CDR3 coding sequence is TGCGCCAGCAGCCAAGTCTTAATTCGCGGGGGGCCCCCCTACGAGCAGTACTTC. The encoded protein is CASSQVLIRGGPPYEQYF.

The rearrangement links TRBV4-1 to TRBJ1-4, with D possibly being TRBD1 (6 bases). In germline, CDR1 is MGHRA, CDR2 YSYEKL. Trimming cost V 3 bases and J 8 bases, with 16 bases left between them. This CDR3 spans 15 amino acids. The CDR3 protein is CASSHGGRVREKLFF. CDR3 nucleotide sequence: TGCGCCAGCAGCCATGGGGGCAGGGTGAGGGAAAAACTGTTTTTT.

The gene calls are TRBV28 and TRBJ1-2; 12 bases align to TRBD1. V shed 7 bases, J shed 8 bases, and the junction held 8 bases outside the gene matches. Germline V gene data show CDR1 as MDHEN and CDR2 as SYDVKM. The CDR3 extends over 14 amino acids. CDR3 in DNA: TGTGCCAGCACCCGGGACAGGGGGCAAGGCGGCTACACCTTC. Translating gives CASTRDRGQGGYTF.

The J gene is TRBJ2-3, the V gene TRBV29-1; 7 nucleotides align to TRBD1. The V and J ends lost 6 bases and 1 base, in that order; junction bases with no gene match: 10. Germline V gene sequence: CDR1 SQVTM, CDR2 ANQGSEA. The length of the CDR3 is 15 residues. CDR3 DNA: TGCAGCGTCGCAACGTACAGGGGTGGCACAGATACGCAGTATTTT. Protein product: CSVATYRGGTDTQYF.

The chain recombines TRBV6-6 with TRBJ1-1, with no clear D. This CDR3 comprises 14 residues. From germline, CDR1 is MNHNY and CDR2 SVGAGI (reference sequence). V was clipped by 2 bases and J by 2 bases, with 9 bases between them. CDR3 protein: CASSYVQTNTEAFF. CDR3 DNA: TGTGCCAGCAGTTACGTTCAGACTAACACTGAAGCTTTCTTT.

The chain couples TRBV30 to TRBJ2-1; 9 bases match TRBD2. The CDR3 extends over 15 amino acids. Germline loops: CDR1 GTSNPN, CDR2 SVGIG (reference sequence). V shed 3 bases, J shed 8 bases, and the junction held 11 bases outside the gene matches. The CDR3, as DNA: TGTGCCTGGAGGGAGGGGGCGGGGGGGATGTATGAGCAGTTCTTC. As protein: CAWREGAGGMYEQFF.

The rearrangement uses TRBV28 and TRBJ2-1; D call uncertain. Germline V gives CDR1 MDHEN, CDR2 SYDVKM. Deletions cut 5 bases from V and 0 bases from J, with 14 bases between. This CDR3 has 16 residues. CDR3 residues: CASSRAPLSSYNEQFF. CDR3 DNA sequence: TGTGCCAGCAGTCGAGCCCCCCTTAGCTCCTACAATGAGCAGTTCTTC.

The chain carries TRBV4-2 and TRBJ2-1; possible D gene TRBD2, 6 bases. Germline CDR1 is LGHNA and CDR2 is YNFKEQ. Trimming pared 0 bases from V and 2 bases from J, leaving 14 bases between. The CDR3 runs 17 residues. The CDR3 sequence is CASSQEGGPGTYNEQFF. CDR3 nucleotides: TGTGCCAGCAGCCAAGAGGGAGGACCCGGAACCTACAATGAGCAGTTCTTC.

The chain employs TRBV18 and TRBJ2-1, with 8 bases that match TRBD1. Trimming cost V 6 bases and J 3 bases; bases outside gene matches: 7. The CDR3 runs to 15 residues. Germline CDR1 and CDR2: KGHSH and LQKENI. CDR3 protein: CASSSTGADYNEQFF. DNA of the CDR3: TGTGCCAGCTCGTCGACAGGGGCGGACTACAATGAGCAGTTCTTC.

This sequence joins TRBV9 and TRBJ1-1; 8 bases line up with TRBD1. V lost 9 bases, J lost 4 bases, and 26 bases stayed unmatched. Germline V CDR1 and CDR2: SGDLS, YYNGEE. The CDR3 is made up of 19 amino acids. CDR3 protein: CAKPDRAYYKDPNPTEAFF. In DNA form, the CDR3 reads TGTGCCAAACCGGACAGGGCGTACTATAAGGATCCTAACCCCACTGAAGCTTTCTTT.

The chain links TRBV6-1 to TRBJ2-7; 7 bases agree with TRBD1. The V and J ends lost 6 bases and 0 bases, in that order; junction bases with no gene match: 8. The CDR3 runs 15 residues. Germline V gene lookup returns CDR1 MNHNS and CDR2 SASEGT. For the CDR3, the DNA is TGTGCCAGCAGACTCGGGACAGTAGCCTCCTACGAGCAGTACTTC. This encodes CASRLGTVASYEQYF.

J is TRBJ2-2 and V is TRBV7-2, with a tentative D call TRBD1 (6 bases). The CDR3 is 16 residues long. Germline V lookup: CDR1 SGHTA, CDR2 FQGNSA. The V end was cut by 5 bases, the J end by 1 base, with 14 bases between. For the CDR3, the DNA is TGTGCCAGCAGCCGTGCAGGGGCTTGGAACACCGGGGAGCTGTTTTTT. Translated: CASSRAGAWNTGELFF.

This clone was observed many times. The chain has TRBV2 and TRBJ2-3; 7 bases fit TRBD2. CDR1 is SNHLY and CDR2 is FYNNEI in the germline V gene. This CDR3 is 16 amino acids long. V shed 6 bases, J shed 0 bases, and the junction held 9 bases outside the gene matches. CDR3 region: CASRTRWGGSTDTQYF. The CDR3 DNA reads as TGTGCCAGCAGAACGCGATGGGGGGGAAGCACAGATACGCAGTATTTT. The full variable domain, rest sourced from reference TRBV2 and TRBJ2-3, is EPEVTQTPSHQVTQMGQEVILRCVPISNHLYFYWYRQILGQKVEFLVSFYNNEISEKSEIFDDQFSVERPDGSNFTLKIRSTKLEDSAMYFCASRTRWGGSTDTQYFGPGTRLTVL.

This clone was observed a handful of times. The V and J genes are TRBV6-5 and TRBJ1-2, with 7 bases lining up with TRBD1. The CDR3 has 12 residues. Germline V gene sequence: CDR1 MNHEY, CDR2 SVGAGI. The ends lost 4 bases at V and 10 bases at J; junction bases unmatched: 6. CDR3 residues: CASSSGGLFYTF. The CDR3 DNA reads TGTGCCAGCAGTTCAGGGGGTCTTTTCTACACCTTC.

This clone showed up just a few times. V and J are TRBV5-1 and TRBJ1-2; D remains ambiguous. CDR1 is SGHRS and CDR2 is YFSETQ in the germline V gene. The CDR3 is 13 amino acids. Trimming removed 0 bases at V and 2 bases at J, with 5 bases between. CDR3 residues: CASSLGENYGYTF. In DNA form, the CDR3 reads TGCGCCAGCAGCTTGGGAGAGAACTATGGCTACACCTTC.

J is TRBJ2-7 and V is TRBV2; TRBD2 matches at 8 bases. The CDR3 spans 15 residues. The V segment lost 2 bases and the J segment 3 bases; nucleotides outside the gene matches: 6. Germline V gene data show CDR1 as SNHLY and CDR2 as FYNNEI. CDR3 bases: TGTGCCAGCAGTGAAAGGCTAGCGGGTCTCTACGAGCAGTACTTC. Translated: CASSERLAGLYEQYF.

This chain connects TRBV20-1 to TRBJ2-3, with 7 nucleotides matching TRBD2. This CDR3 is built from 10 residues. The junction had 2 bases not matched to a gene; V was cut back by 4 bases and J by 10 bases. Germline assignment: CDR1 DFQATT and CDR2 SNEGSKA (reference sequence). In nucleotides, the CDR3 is TGCAGTGCTAAAGCGGGGTCGCAGTATTTT. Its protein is CSAKAGSQYF.

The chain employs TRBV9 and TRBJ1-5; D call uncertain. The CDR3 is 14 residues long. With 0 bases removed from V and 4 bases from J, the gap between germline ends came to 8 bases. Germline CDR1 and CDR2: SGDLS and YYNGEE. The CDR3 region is CASSVEPGNQPQHF. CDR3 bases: TGTGCCAGCAGCGTAGAACCCGGGAATCAGCCCCAGCATTTT.